This T cell receptor (beta chain) is drawn from a study of blood T cells in healthy people across ages. There are 14 residues in the CDR3. V was clipped by 5 bases and J by 3 bases, with 13 bases between them. There are a few counts of this clonotype. The target antigen is unknown. Sample-barcoded 5' priming and a J-beta primer mix drove a second PCR of 7 to 11 cycles. One entry per CDR3 protein results from TCRdb running MiXCR on the 5' RACE reads. The sample yields 910,000 or so distinct CDR3 sequences, 45% to 60% seen once. Broader study findings: Correlation between TCR beta diversity and naive T cell percentage was strong. It was the long-lived donors that had more naive CD4+ cells and higher diversity than aged donors. TCR beta diversity, measured per million T cells, fell in a roughly linear way with age.

Source material: blood. The genes are TRBV12-3 or TRBV12-4 and TRBJ1-1, with D possibly being TRBD1 (5 bases). This receptor was obtained from a woman in her sixties in good health. In DNA form, the CDR3 reads TGTGCCAGCAGTGCGGGGAGACAGTACACTGAAGCTTTCTTT. Its translation is CASSAGRQYTEAFF.